The source of this TCR beta chain is a study of vaccination effects on CD4 cells after COVID-19. The repertoire was sequenced with immunoSEQ multiplex PCR; TCRdb's copy has only in-frame clones and lacks some. The sample consists of 84,000 or so clones, under 80% of them appearing once. The CDR3 is made up of 15 amino acids. In germline, CDR1 is SGHKS, CDR2 YYEKEE (reference sequence). V was shortened by 5 bases and J by 0 bases, with 12 bases between the two germline ends. This clone was counted a few times. Its antigen is not known. Pools of viral peptides were used by the ViraFEST assay to expand antigen-specific CD4+ T cells ahead of sequencing. Investigators separated out CD4+ T cells once around 10 days of culture had passed. Subjects were given two BNT162b2 or mRNA-1273 vaccine doses.

This TCR was recovered from a human donor who received a COVID-19 vaccine. The rearrangement joins TRBV5-5 to TRBJ2-1; TRBD1 might be the D (6 bases). Material: CD4+ T cells from PBMCs cultured with HCoV-OC43 spike peptides, obtained after COVID-19 vaccination. Regarding subset: HCoV-OC43 spike overlapping peptide pool stimulation. DNA of the CDR3: TGTGCCAGCAGATACGGACAGAGCTCCTACAATGAGCAGTTCTTC. Translated, it gives CASRYGQSSYNEQFF.